This is a list of T cell receptor beta chains from one sample in a study of PD-1 blockade in classical Hodgkin lymphoma. The table came from immunoSEQ multiplex PCR; TCRdb's copy has only in-frame clones and leaves some out. Of approximately 26,000 clones in the sample, over 65% are singletons; the top ten hold roughly 8%. The specimen comprised peripheral blood mononuclear cells (PBMCs), sampled before the second cycle of nivolumab. These receptors were obtained from a human donor with classical Hodgkin lymphoma. The conserved cysteine and the conserved F or W are not part of the CDR3 here. The order of the fields is CDR3 protein, J gene, V gene.

ASRRLAIDTSYNEQF | TRBJ2-1 | TRBV19
ASSQDGTSGNIQY | TRBJ2-4 | TRBV4-1
ASNGMTDTQY | TRBJ2-3 | TRBV25-1
ASGGQGTDTQY | TRBJ2-3 | TRBV10-2
ASSQPRTGTGRYGYT | TRBJ1-2 | TRBV4-1
ASSRGPIAYEQY | TRBJ2-7 | TRBV2
ASSSARVGYEQY | TRBJ2-7 | TRBV11-2
ASSQDLGEKLF | TRBJ1-4 | TRBV4-2
ASSPRDRGHYT | TRBJ1-2 | TRBV7-3
SAWWSKQF | TRBJ2-1 | TRBV20-1
ASSLRGLAGGPHEQY | TRBJ2-7 | TRBV11-2
ASSLLGQLYNEQF | TRBJ2-1 | TRBV7-9
ASSPTGLQETQY | TRBJ2-5 | TRBV7-3
ASSPSHGPSSGNTIY | TRBJ1-3 | TRBV4-1
ASSEAPRGGYEQY | TRBJ2-7 | TRBV2
ASSSAGQGYIDEQY | TRBJ2-7 | TRBV6-6
ASSRLAGGVDTQY | TRBJ2-3 | TRBV7-9
ASSLVSGQRYEQY | TRBJ2-7 | TRBV7-6
ASTRTSGSYEQY | TRBJ2-7 | TRBV19
ASSMNRPPNTGELF | TRBJ2-2 | TRBV19
ASNRGGSTDTQY | TRBJ2-3 | TRBV5-1
ASRTPGGYEQY | TRBJ2-7 | TRBV28
ASSPGGGAYSYEQY | TRBJ2-7 | TRBV5-4
ASSLVDGKAPSYYEQY | TRBJ2-7 | TRBV7-9
ASSLRQGSDEQF | TRBJ2-1 | TRBV28
ASSTRDRGGYEQY | TRBJ2-7 | TRBV28
ASSVGPEDTQY | TRBJ2-3 | TRBV9
ASSQDPKGLGHEQF | TRBJ2-1 | TRBV4-3
ASTVPGG | TRBJ1-1 | TRBV7-3
ASSQPAGRPNTGELF | TRBJ2-2 | TRBV11-3
ASSFSGTYEQY | TRBJ2-7 | TRBV5-1
ASRGQDTYEQY | TRBJ2-7 | TRBV28
ASSLPSPRILDYEQY | TRBJ2-7 | TRBV28
ASSMYREYEQY | TRBJ2-7 | TRBV19
ASSLWGQSSYNEQF | TRBJ2-1 | TRBV28
ASRKGSGPYEQY | TRBJ2-7 | TRBV2
ASSLSGFYNYGYT | TRBJ1-2 | TRBV28
ASSWTRGLANNEQF | TRBJ2-1 | TRBV5-4
ASFSASYEQY | TRBJ2-7 | TRBV27
ASSASGAWAPYNEQF | TRBJ2-1 | TRBV7-8
ASSFGLTGYNEQF | TRBJ2-1 | TRBV6-1
ATSRAPRETQY | TRBJ2-5 | TRBV15
SVSTDVDSGANVLT | TRBJ2-6 | TRBV29-1
ASSLEGWDSPLH | TRBJ1-6 | TRBV5-1
ASAELNTEAF | TRBJ1-1 | TRBV28
ASKIGTLENEQF | TRBJ2-1 | TRBV28
ASSSVPQGRAEAF | TRBJ1-1 | TRBV6-5
ASSLTTSGSYNEQF | TRBJ2-1 | TRBV7-3
ASSWGTSGSLIYEQY | TRBJ2-7 | TRBV5-1
ASKREGSTDTQY | TRBJ2-3 | TRBV6-5
AIRPGLAGSQF | TRBJ2-1 | TRBV10-3
ASSLTGIATNEKLF | TRBJ1-4 | TRBV14
ASSLTGDYGYT | TRBJ1-2 | TRBV11-3
ASSDLAGGPSEQF | TRBJ2-1 | TRBV10-1
AISPRRQGADTQY | TRBJ2-3 | TRBV10-3
AISVDSPQPQH | TRBJ1-5 | TRBV10-3
ASSVGLAGTDTQY | TRBJ2-3 | TRBV9
ASSDRVDEQY | TRBJ2-7 | TRBV2
ATSRDQVTGDWSYEQY | TRBJ2-7 | TRBV15
ASSGSSGYNSPLH | TRBJ1-6 | TRBV19